The 4 T cell receptor beta chains in this list originate from one sample, sequenced in a study of CD8+ T cells in alopecia areata. Cells pooled from cutaneous lymph nodes were sorted on CD4, CD8alpha, NKG2D, NKG2ACE and other markers. It was cDNA, reverse transcribed from extracted RNA, that served as the sequencing template. Here immunoSEQ multiplex PCR was the method, and the copy in TCRdb shows in-frame clones only, minus some. This repertoire holds about 300,000 clones, and none appear only once. The source material was CD4+ T cells sorted from a lymph node. The receptor set was obtained from a C3H/HeJ mouse with alopecia areata. Mouse strain MHC haplotype: H2-k.

Details on this clone: Germline and genes: mouse. The CDR3 end lies 4 residues beyond the end of the read and is filled in from the germline J gene. The chain recombines TRBV13-1 with TRBJ2-5, with 10 bases lining up with TRBD2. There are 16 residues in the CDR3. Germline-derived CDR1 and CDR2 are NSHNY and SYGAGN. V lost 3 bases, J lost 3 bases, and 7 bases stayed unmatched. The chain's CDR3 is CASSGLGGLPQDTQYF. Partial CDR3 DNA: TGTGCCAGCAGTGGACTGGGGGGCCTTCCTCAAGAC.

A word on this clone: Gene names are mouse gene names. The sample has other DNA sequences that encode this CDR3 too. CDR3 sequence reads: CASGAGGNTGQLYF. The sequenced part of the CDR3 DNA is TGTGCCAGCGGCGCTGGGGGAAACACCGGG. This chain links TRBV13-2 with TRBJ2-2; TRBD2 agrees at 7 bases. The CDR3 is cut off 4 residues early in the read; its end comes from the germline J gene. From germline, CDR1 is NNHNN and CDR2 SYGAGS (reference sequence). V lost 5 bases to trimming and J lost 1 base; unmatched junction nucleotides: 2. The CDR3 extends over 14 amino acids.

This clone was recorded a few times. Mouse names are used for the genes. The CDR3 end lies 4 residues beyond the end of the read and is filled in from the germline J gene. The genes are TRBV13-1 and TRBJ2-3; 10 bases agree with TRBD2. Germline V CDR1 and CDR2: NSHNY, SYGAGN. V lost 5 bases and J lost 0; bases outside the gene matches: 6. The length of the CDR3 is 16 residues. The CDR3 DNA, read in part, is TGTGCCAGCAGGAGATACTGGGGGGGTAGTGCAGAA. Its translation is CASRRYWGGSAE. The entire CDR3 protein reads CASRRYWGGSAETLYF.

This clone was seen more than once but under ten times. Gene labels here are mouse ones. The read finishes 4 residues shy of the CDR3 end, and the germline J gene is used to complete it. The chain is built from TRBV13-2 and TRBJ1-1; no definite D call. The CDR3 loop spans 13 amino acids. Germline values: CDR1 NNHNN, CDR2 SYGAGS (reference sequence). CDR3 residues: CASGSRTTTEVFF. CDR3 bases read: TGTGCCAGCGGCTCACGGACTACTACA.